These 19 T cell receptor beta chains were sequenced from one sample in a study of CXCR3-negative and CXCR3-positive naive CD8 T cells. The study's findings and limits: CXCR3-positive naive cells had more hydrophobic TRB CDR3s than CXCR3-negative naive cells.

Antigens of these TCRs are unknown. The authors prepared UMI-labeled TRB cDNA libraries by 5' RACE. TCRdb derives one entry per CDR3 protein from the 5' RACE reads, leaving out DNA. Its table lists 90,000 to 150,000 distinct CDR3 sequences. Sequencing was done on a sample of naive CXCR3+ CD8+ T cells from blood. The sample's subset: CD45RO-CCR7+CD27+CD95- naive CD8+ T cells expressing CXCR3 (TNR3+). These receptors came from a human donor in good health. Some clones in this sample may be carry-over from other donors' samples.

The rearrangement joins TRBV20-1 to TRBJ2-7; TCRdb's D call, TRBD1, is unchecked because there is no DNA. Germline V CDR1 and CDR2: DFQATT, SNEGSKA (reference sequence). The CDR3 spans 15 residues. The CDR3 protein is CSARGVQEISYEQYF.

The chain combines TRBV11-2 with TRBJ2-7; TCRdb gives TRBD1 as the D gene, but with no DNA this cannot be confirmed. CDR3 length: 13 residues. Per germline, CDR1 SGHAT and CDR2 FQNNGV. The CDR3 here is CASSGWDGYEQYF.

The rearrangement links TRBV6-5 to TRBJ2-3. The CDR3 sequence is 16 residues long. Germline V gives CDR1 MNHEY, CDR2 SVGAGI. CDR3 amino acids: CASRPRGAASTDTQYF.

The chain has TRBV28 and TRBJ2-2. The CDR3 has 11 residues. Looked up from germline, CDR1 is MDHEN and CDR2 is SYDVKM. The CDR3 reads CASMDTGELFF.

The chain joins TRBV7-2 to TRBJ2-7; without DNA, the TCRdb call of TRBD1 cannot be checked. The CDR3 is 15 residues long. Germline CDR1 SGHTA, CDR2 FQGNSA. The CDR3 loop reads CASSLSWAGEYEQYF.

The genes are TRBV12-3 or TRBV12-4 and TRBJ1-2. CDR3 length equals 18 residues. This chain's CDR3 is CASSRLAGGSVANYGYTF.

V gene TRBV28 combines with J gene TRBJ1-6; the TRBD1 assignment by TCRdb is unverifiable without DNA. The CDR3 length is 14 residues. Looked up from germline, CDR1 is MDHEN and CDR2 is SYDVKM. Here the CDR3 reads CASSVTGNNSPLHF.

The chain joins TRBV29-1 to TRBJ2-7. Germline V CDR1 and CDR2: SQVTM, ANQGSEA. The CDR3 consists of 13 residues. Here the CDR3 reads CSVEKGQPYEQYF.

The V gene is TRBV7-2, the J gene TRBJ2-7; absent DNA, TCRdb's TRBD1 call cannot be checked. The germline V gene has CDR1 SGHTA and CDR2 FQGNSA. This CDR3 has 12 amino acids. CDR3 sequence reads: CASSPGMSEQYF. Complete variable domain (other parts from reference TRBV7-2 and TRBJ2-7): GAGVSQSPSNKVTEKGKDVELRCDPISGHTALYWYRQSLGQGLEFLIYFQGNSAPDKSGLPSDRFSAERTGGSVSTLTIQRTQQEDSAVYLCASSPGMSEQYFGPGTRLTVT.

The rearrangement links TRBV20-1 to TRBJ2-1; TCRdb's D call, TRBD2, is unchecked because there is no DNA. The V gene's germline CDR1 is DFQATT and CDR2 SNEGSKA (reference sequence). The length of the CDR3 is 13 residues. The CDR3 spells CSAKGLLYNEQFF.

The CDR3 sequence: CASAGTASYEQYF. The rearrangement links TRBV14 to TRBJ2-7; TCRdb calls TRBD1, which cannot be checked without DNA. The germline V gene encodes CDR1 SGHDN and CDR2 FVKESK. The CDR3 runs to 13 residues.

The chain couples TRBV15 to TRBJ2-7; there is no DNA to check the TCRdb D call of TRBD2. The germline V gene has CDR1 LNHNV and CDR2 YYDKDF (reference sequence). The CDR3 loop spans 15 amino acids. The CDR3 protein is CATSEGGGPSYEQYF.

V gene TRBV11-1 combines with J gene TRBJ2-5. CDR3 length: 14 amino acids. Germline CDR1 reads SGHAT; CDR2 reads FQDESV (reference sequence). CDR3 amino acids: CASRLAGNQETQYF.

The chain has TRBV6-2 or TRBV6-3 and TRBJ2-7; the D gene TCRdb calls, TRBD1, cannot be checked with no DNA. The germline gives CDR1 MNHEY, CDR2 SVGEGT. The CDR3 is 14 residues long. CDR3 residues: CASSWGYRGDEQYF.

The V gene is TRBV10-3, the J gene TRBJ1-2. Per the germline V gene, CDR1 is ENHRY and CDR2 is SYGVKD. The CDR3 is 17 amino acids. The CDR3 region is CAISDLPGRGGDYGYTF.

The V gene is TRBV3-1, the J gene TRBJ2-1; without DNA, the TCRdb call of TRBD1 cannot be checked. Germline CDR1 and CDR2: LGHDT and YNNKEL (reference sequence). This CDR3 contains 14 residues. The CDR3 here is CASSQVYGNNEQFF.

The chain has TRBV4-1 and TRBJ2-1; no DNA is available, so the TRBD2 call from TCRdb remains unchecked. The CDR3 consists of 16 residues. Per the germline V gene, CDR1 is MGHRA and CDR2 is YSYEKL. CDR3 sequence reads: CASSQGTSGGTNEQFF.

The chain uses TRBV2 and TRBJ2-7; as DNA is missing, the TRBD1 call by TCRdb cannot be tested. Germline lookup yields CDR1 SNHLY and CDR2 FYNNEI. The CDR3 is 14 amino acids. CDR3 loop: CASSVRGQLGEQYF. The full variable domain, with the rest looked up from reference TRBV2 and TRBJ2-7, is EPEVTQTPSHQVTQMGQEVILRCVPISNHLYFYWYRQILGQKVEFLVSFYNNEISEKSEIFDDQFSVERPDGSNFTLKIRSTKLEDSAMYFCASSVRGQLGEQYFGPGTRLTVT.

The gene calls are TRBV28 and TRBJ2-6. Germline V gives CDR1 MDHEN, CDR2 SYDVKM. This CDR3 has 16 residues. The CDR3 is CASSFSEFSGANVLTF.